The clone carrying this T cell receptor (beta chain) was seen only a few times. No antigen is known for it. The sample originates from a study of vaccination and CD4 T cells after COVID-19. As for the study in general: A few convalescent patients were sampled post-vaccination (at day 14 and at days 161 to 241).

Time point defined: late sampling 161 to 241 days after vaccination in three convalescent patients. Treatment noted: approximately nine-day PBMC culture with coronavirus spike peptide pools or control peptides (ViraFEST assay). TCRs were sequenced by ViraFEST after antigen-specific T cells had been expanded with peptide pools. Trimming left V 4 bases short and J 0 bases short, with 16 bases between. Germline values: CDR1 MGHDK, CDR2 SYGVNS. The CDR3 contains 18 residues. At the Johns Hopkins FTIC core, DNA taken from cultured CD4+ T cells was sequenced by way of the Oncomine TCR Beta short-read assay. One entry per CDR3 protein, called by TCRdb with MiXCR from the PCR reads. The repertoire holds around 19,000 distinct CDR3 sequences, with less than 40% as singletons.

The sample in question was CD4+ T cells from blood, cultured in vitro, obtained about 7 months after SARS-CoV-2 vaccination. The chain joins TRBV25-1 to TRBJ2-6, with D possibly being TRBD1 (6 bases). The sequence was collected from a human donor who had recovered from COVID-19. In DNA, the CDR3 is TGTGCCAGCAGTGGGGGTCGGACAGTACTCTCTGGGGCCAACGTCCTGACTTTC. Translating it yields CASSGGRTVLSGANVLTF.